This T cell receptor (beta chain) came from a study of blood T cell repertoires in COVID-19. TCRdb's table, derived via immunoSEQ multiplex PCR, lists solely in-frame clones and lacks some. The profile shows around 190,000 clones, nearly 90% of them singletons. The TCR sequence derives from a man over 45 with COVID-19, enrolled during active disease. Material for sequencing was peripheral blood.

CDR3 sequence: CASRKTDDRQTYEQYF. The CDR3 DNA follows: TGTGCCAGCAGGAAAACTGATGACAGGCAGACCTACGAGCAGTACTTC. The chain uses TRBV28 and TRBJ2-7; TRBD1 might be the D (6 bases). V was shortened by 6 bases and J by 2 bases, with 20 bases between the two germline ends. This CDR3 is 16 amino acids long. CDR1 and CDR2 (germline): MDHEN, SYDVKM.